The clone carrying this T cell receptor beta chain turned up a few times. What it recognizes is unknown. Time point described: sample taken at primary tumor resection. No cells were sorted before sequencing. The whole RNA sequenced was extracted from tumor, nontumor lung or frozen PBMC. This CDR3 has 14 residues. Per germline, CDR1 SEHNR and CDR2 FQNEAQ (reference sequence). V lost 6 bases, J lost 5 bases, and 7 bases stayed unmatched. From the 5' RACE reads, TCRdb called clonotypes with MiXCR, one entry per CDR3 protein. The data show approximately 17,000 distinct CDR3 sequences, about 7.5% seen once. The sample originates from a study of spatial heterogeneity in lung cancer. Across the whole study: The average count in raw reads for each unique TCR and UMI combination exceeded eight appearances. Overall study findings and caveats: For expanded intratumoral alpha and beta TCRs, counts tracked tumor mutation counts. The authors estimated that 5.5% to 7% of tumor T cells were covered for alpha chains and 13% for beta chains. Expanded TCRs that were ubiquitous or regional had counts tracking ubiquitous and regional nonsynonymous mutations, respectively.

The source was lung tumor tissue, collected at surgery. This receptor was taken from a male donor with early-stage non-small cell lung cancer. This rearrangement joins TRBV7-9 to TRBJ2-5; 9 bases line up with TRBD1. This chain's CDR3 is CASSPQGARETQYF. For the CDR3, the DNA is TGTGCCAGCAGTCCACAGGGGGCGCGTGAGACCCAGTACTTC.